This is a list of T cell receptor beta chains from one sample in a study of blood T cell repertoires in COVID-19. Here immunoSEQ multiplex PCR was the method, and the copy in TCRdb shows in-frame clones only, minus some. The data contain 240,000 or so clones, 86% of them seen just once; the ten biggest clones take up around 1.9%. The specimen sequenced was PBMCs or T cells enriched from blood (not recorded which). Receptors originate from a woman aged 45-60 years who had recovered from COVID-19. CDR3s include the opening cysteine and the closing phenylalanine or tryptophan. Each record gives: J gene, D gene, clone size, V gene, CDR3 DNA, CDR3 protein. A D gene is named only where the DNA matches it firmly. Rows give clone size only sometimes, using once, few, many, or a class for an expanded clone.

j_call: TRBJ2-1
d_call: TRBD2
clone_size: -
v_call: TRBV7-9
cdr3_nt: TGTGCCAGCAGCCCCAGCGGGAGAGGGTCCTACAATGAGCAGTTCTTC
cdr3_aa: CASSPSGRGSYNEQFF

j_call: TRBJ1-2
d_call: TRBD1
clone_size: -
v_call: TRBV6-5
cdr3_nt: TGTGCCAGCAGGATCCCGGGACAGGGCTACACCTTC
cdr3_aa: CASRIPGQGYTF

j_call: TRBJ2-1
d_call: -
clone_size: -
v_call: TRBV4-3
cdr3_nt: TGCGCCAGCAGCCAAGATCTCAGTGTGTTTAGGGGGGGGATCTACAATGAGCAGTTCTTC
cdr3_aa: CASSQDLSVFRGGIYNEQFF

j_call: TRBJ2-1
d_call: -
clone_size: -
v_call: TRBV5-1
cdr3_nt: TGCGCCAGCAGTGGGACATCCGTCTACAATGAGCAGTTCTTC
cdr3_aa: CASSGTSVYNEQFF

j_call: TRBJ2-3
d_call: -
clone_size: -
v_call: TRBV7-9
cdr3_nt: TGTGCCAGCAGCTTACCTACAGTCAACCCTGGCACAGATACGCAGTATTTT
cdr3_aa: CASSLPTVNPGTDTQYF

j_call: TRBJ2-2
d_call: -
clone_size: -
v_call: TRBV29-1
cdr3_nt: TGCAGCGCTGGAGATATCACCGGGGAGCTGTTTTTT
cdr3_aa: CSAGDITGELFF

j_call: TRBJ1-1
d_call: -
clone_size: -
v_call: TRBV20-1
cdr3_nt: TGCAGTGCTAGAGATAGGAGTGAAGCTTTCTTT
cdr3_aa: CSARDRSEAFF

j_call: TRBJ2-5
d_call: -
clone_size: -
v_call: TRBV27
cdr3_nt: TGTGCCAGCAGGGGATCGTGGGGCGCCTCACAGACCCAGTACTTC
cdr3_aa: CASRGSWGASQTQYF

j_call: TRBJ1-2
d_call: -
clone_size: -
v_call: TRBV14
cdr3_nt: TGTGCCAGCAGCCTAACCGGGACACCCAAATCTTATGGCTACACCTTC
cdr3_aa: CASSLTGTPKSYGYTF

j_call: TRBJ2-1
d_call: -
clone_size: -
v_call: TRBV7-9
cdr3_nt: TGTGCCAGCAGCTTAGTAGGGGCTTTTAACGAGCAGTTCTTC
cdr3_aa: CASSLVGAFNEQFF

j_call: TRBJ1-5
d_call: TRBD1
clone_size: -
v_call: TRBV19
cdr3_nt: TGTGCCAGTAGTCCGGGTTTTTTCAGGGGGCGCGGTGGCAATCAGCCCCAGCATTTT
cdr3_aa: CASSPGFFRGRGGNQPQHF

j_call: TRBJ2-7
d_call: TRBD1
clone_size: -
v_call: TRBV19
cdr3_nt: TGTGCCAGTAGTATAGTGACAGGGTCGGCCTACGAGCAGTACTTC
cdr3_aa: CASSIVTGSAYEQYF

j_call: TRBJ1-5
d_call: TRBD1
clone_size: -
v_call: TRBV5-6
cdr3_nt: TGTGCCAGCAGCGAACAGGGACAGGGGGCGAAATTTCATTTT
cdr3_aa: CASSEQGQGAKFHF

j_call: TRBJ1-2
d_call: -
clone_size: few
v_call: TRBV3-1/TRBV3-2
cdr3_nt: TGTGCCAGCAGCCCCCTAGGCAGGGTCGACTATGGCTACACCTTC
cdr3_aa: CASSPLGRVDYGYTF

j_call: TRBJ1-4
d_call: -
clone_size: -
v_call: TRBV29-1
cdr3_nt: TGCAGCGTTGAATCCCCGGTTACGGGAGAGCCAATTATGTTTTTT
cdr3_aa: CSVESPVTGEPIMFF

j_call: TRBJ2-2
d_call: -
clone_size: -
v_call: TRBV28
cdr3_nt: TGTGCCAGCAGTTCATTGAACACCGGGGAGCTGTTTTTT
cdr3_aa: CASSSLNTGELFF

j_call: TRBJ1-5
d_call: -
clone_size: -
v_call: TRBV6-1
cdr3_nt: TGTGCCAGCAGTGAAGCGGAGCTGCCTAATCAGCCCCAGCATTTT
cdr3_aa: CASSEAELPNQPQHF

j_call: TRBJ1-3
d_call: TRBD1
clone_size: -
v_call: TRBV6-1
cdr3_nt: TGTGCCAGCAGTGAGACAGGGGCGAGGGGAAACACCATATATTTT
cdr3_aa: CASSETGARGNTIYF

j_call: TRBJ2-5
d_call: TRBD2
clone_size: -
v_call: TRBV28
cdr3_nt: TGTGCCAGCAGTGGGGCTAGCGGGAGATTCCAAGAGACCCAGTACTTC
cdr3_aa: CASSGASGRFQETQYF

j_call: TRBJ1-2
d_call: -
clone_size: -
v_call: TRBV5-6
cdr3_nt: TGTGCCAGCAGCTTGGAACAGGCGCGTCCCTATGGCTACACCTTC
cdr3_aa: CASSLEQARPYGYTF

j_call: TRBJ2-3
d_call: -
clone_size: -
v_call: TRBV12-5
cdr3_nt: TGTGCTAGTGCCGGGGTCACAGATACGCAGTATTTT
cdr3_aa: CASAGVTDTQYF

j_call: TRBJ2-1
d_call: TRBD2
clone_size: -
v_call: TRBV5-6
cdr3_nt: TGTGCCAGCAGCCCAGAACTAGCGGGAGTAAACAATGAGCAGTTCTTC
cdr3_aa: CASSPELAGVNNEQFF

j_call: TRBJ1-2
d_call: TRBD1
clone_size: -
v_call: TRBV29-1
cdr3_nt: TGCAGCGTTGATACCAGGGGGCTCGGCTACACCTTC
cdr3_aa: CSVDTRGLGYTF

j_call: TRBJ2-1
d_call: -
clone_size: -
v_call: TRBV7-2
cdr3_nt: TGTGCCAGCAGCTCGGGGACAAACAATGAGCAGTTCTTC
cdr3_aa: CASSSGTNNEQFF

j_call: TRBJ1-1
d_call: -
clone_size: -
v_call: TRBV19
cdr3_nt: TGTGCCAGTAGTATAGGGGCCAGGCCGAACACTGAAGCTTTCTTT
cdr3_aa: CASSIGARPNTEAFF

j_call: TRBJ2-7
d_call: TRBD1
clone_size: -
v_call: TRBV6-2/TRBV6-3
cdr3_nt: TGTGCCAGCAGCCCTGAGACAGGGACCTTCTCCTACGAGCAGTACTTC
cdr3_aa: CASSPETGTFSYEQYF

j_call: TRBJ1-4
d_call: -
clone_size: -
v_call: TRBV30
cdr3_nt: TGTGCCTGGGCTTGGGGCAGGATAAATGAAAAACTGTTTTTT
cdr3_aa: CAWAWGRINEKLFF

j_call: TRBJ2-3
d_call: TRBD2
clone_size: few
v_call: TRBV24-1
cdr3_nt: TGTGCCACCAGTGATTTTGGGACTAGCGGCTTAGATACGCAGTATTTT
cdr3_aa: CATSDFGTSGLDTQYF

j_call: TRBJ2-7
d_call: -
clone_size: -
v_call: TRBV2
cdr3_nt: TGTGCCAGCAGTTACAGGCAGGGCCGCGAGCAGTACTTC
cdr3_aa: CASSYRQGREQYF

j_call: TRBJ2-7
d_call: -
clone_size: -
v_call: TRBV12-1
cdr3_nt: TGTGCCAGCAGCACCGATGACAGCGCCTACGAGCAGTACTTC
cdr3_aa: CASSTDDSAYEQYF

j_call: TRBJ1-2
d_call: TRBD1
clone_size: -
v_call: TRBV5-4
cdr3_nt: TGTGCCAGCAGCTCGGACAGGGCCAGTAACTATGGCTACACCTTC
cdr3_aa: CASSSDRASNYGYTF

j_call: TRBJ1-2
d_call: TRBD1
clone_size: -
v_call: TRBV11-1
cdr3_nt: TGTGCCAGCAGCTCGGACAGGGAGGCCTTCTATGGCTACACCTTC
cdr3_aa: CASSSDREAFYGYTF

j_call: TRBJ2-2
d_call: -
clone_size: -
v_call: TRBV28
cdr3_nt: TGTGCCAGCAGTTTGGGACTCCCCGGGGAGCTGTTTTTT
cdr3_aa: CASSLGLPGELFF

j_call: TRBJ2-7
d_call: TRBD1
clone_size: -
v_call: TRBV30
cdr3_nt: TGTGCCTGGAGTGGACAGGGGGCCTACGAGCAGTACTTC
cdr3_aa: CAWSGQGAYEQYF

j_call: TRBJ1-1
d_call: TRBD1
clone_size: -
v_call: TRBV6-5
cdr3_nt: TGTGCCAGCAGATTATTACAGGGGGAGACTGAAGCTTTCTTT
cdr3_aa: CASRLLQGETEAFF

j_call: TRBJ1-2
d_call: -
clone_size: -
v_call: TRBV28
cdr3_nt: TGTGCCAGCAGTAGCAGGGGCTATGGCTACACCTTC
cdr3_aa: CASSSRGYGYTF

j_call: TRBJ2-2
d_call: TRBD1
clone_size: once
v_call: TRBV24-1
cdr3_nt: TGTGCCACCAGCATCGGGACAGGGGGGGTCGGGGAGCTGTTTTTT
cdr3_aa: CATSIGTGGVGELFF

j_call: TRBJ2-7
d_call: TRBD2
clone_size: -
v_call: TRBV6-2/TRBV6-3
cdr3_nt: TGTGCCAGCAGTTACTTGCTAGCGGGATTCTACGAGCAGTACTTC
cdr3_aa: CASSYLLAGFYEQYF

j_call: TRBJ2-3
d_call: -
clone_size: -
v_call: TRBV29-1
cdr3_nt: TGCAGCGTTGAAGATCGGGTCAGCACAGATACGCAGTATTTT
cdr3_aa: CSVEDRVSTDTQYF

j_call: TRBJ2-2
d_call: -
clone_size: -
v_call: TRBV28
cdr3_nt: TGTGCCAGCAGTTCCTGGGGGAGCGGGTCCACCGGGGAGCTGTTTTTT
cdr3_aa: CASSSWGSGSTGELFF

j_call: TRBJ1-3
d_call: TRBD1
clone_size: -
v_call: TRBV19
cdr3_nt: TGTGCCAGTAGTAAGGGGGCCGGACAGGGAAACACCATATATTTT
cdr3_aa: CASSKGAGQGNTIYF

j_call: TRBJ1-3
d_call: -
clone_size: -
v_call: TRBV6-6
cdr3_nt: TGTGCCAGCAGGCAGTCGGGAAACACCATATATTTT
cdr3_aa: CASRQSGNTIYF

j_call: TRBJ1-1
d_call: -
clone_size: -
v_call: TRBV7-3
cdr3_nt: TGTGCCAGCAGCTTAGGAGGTTTCGGCACTGAAGCTTTCTTT
cdr3_aa: CASSLGGFGTEAFF

j_call: TRBJ2-3
d_call: -
clone_size: -
v_call: TRBV21-1
cdr3_nt: TGTGCCAGCAGCAGGGGAACTAGCGGACCTAAGTTCACAGATACGCAGTATTTT
cdr3_aa: CASSRGTSGPKFTDTQYF

j_call: TRBJ2-5
d_call: TRBD2
clone_size: -
v_call: TRBV18
cdr3_nt: TGTGCCAGCTCACCACCGAGGAGCGGGAAGGAGACCCAGTACTTC
cdr3_aa: CASSPPRSGKETQYF

j_call: TRBJ2-1
d_call: -
clone_size: few
v_call: TRBV5-5
cdr3_nt: TGTGCCAGCAGCTTGGCTACGGTAGAAGAGCAGTTCTTC
cdr3_aa: CASSLATVEEQFF

j_call: TRBJ2-6
d_call: TRBD2
clone_size: -
v_call: TRBV18
cdr3_nt: TGTGCCAGCTCACGACTAGCGGGGGATGGGGCCAACGTCCTGACTTTC
cdr3_aa: CASSRLAGDGANVLTF

j_call: TRBJ1-2
d_call: -
clone_size: -
v_call: TRBV14
cdr3_nt: TGTGCCAGCAGCGAACAGAAACAACATGGCTACACCTTC
cdr3_aa: CASSEQKQHGYTF